The entry below describes one T cell receptor (beta chain). Its target is unknown. The entry originates in a study of OX40 agonist ivuxolimab in advanced cancers. The V and J ends lost 4 bases and 9 bases, in that order; junction bases with no gene match: 12. This CDR3 is built from 15 residues. Germline V CDR1 and CDR2: PRHDT, FYEKMQ (reference sequence). General study results and limits: Clonal expansion was seen in CD4+ and CD8+ blood T cells by week 6 at 0.1 to 3.0 mg/kg. CD4+ T cells averaged fewer expanded clones than CD8+ T cells.

Measured with immunoSEQ multiplex PCR; TCRdb has only the in-frame clones, and not every one. The profile shows 40,000 to 50,000 clones, 65% to 90% of them singletons. The clonotype originates from an adult with an advanced solid tumor such as melanoma, head and neck, liver or kidney cancer. The sample here was CD4+ or CD8+ T cells sorted from blood, taken in a trial of the OX40 agonist ivuxolimab. This sequence joins TRBV13 and TRBJ2-1; 7 bases match TRBD2. Here the CDR3 DNA reads TGTGCCAGCAGCTCCCCGGGGGGTGGGTATGGTGAGCAGTTCTTC. This gives the protein CASSSPGGGYGEQFF.